These 25 T cell receptor beta chains came from one sample sequenced in a study of T cells in Graves' hyperthyroidism and ophthalmopathy. Amplification yielded TCR beta CDR3 regions, with RNA transcripts as the source. A set of HTBI primers served as the primers for a first-round RT-PCR of the TCR CDR3. MiXCR, applied by TCRdb to the multiplex PCR reads, yields one record per CDR3 protein. The top ten hold under 25% of the sample, which has under 400,000 distinct CDR3 sequences, 13% to 15% seen once. Source material: blood. All receptors derive from a woman in her fifties or sixties with Graves' ophthalmopathy.

This clonotype appeared a single time. This sequence may be a read error, since a much larger clone differs from it by one base. This sequence joins TRBV7-3 and TRBJ2-1; the D gene could be TRBD1 or TRBD2 (5 bases each). The CDR3 totals 10 residues. The V gene's germline CDR1 is SGHTA and CDR2 FQGTGA. Here the CDR3 reads CASPGAKQLF. The CDR3 nucleotides read TGTGCCAGCCCCGGGGCCAAGCAGCTCTTC.

This clonotype showed up just a few times. The chain joins TRBV4-1 to TRBJ2-7; either TRBD1 or TRBD2 may supply D (5 bases each). Germline V CDR1 and CDR2: MGHRA, YSYEKL. The CDR3 is 17 amino acids. Trimming stripped 4 bases from V and 2 bases from J, with 21 bases between. The CDR3 coding sequence is TGCGCCAGCAGCCGGGGGTTTTTTAGCGCACTACCCTACGAGCAGTACTTC. It yields the protein CASSRGFFSALPYEQYF.

This clonotype was detected many times. This chain connects TRBV13 to TRBJ2-3; D gene uncertain. Between the trimmed V and J ends, which lost 3 bases and 0 bases, there was a span of 10 bases. The CDR3 spans 15 residues. The germline V gene encodes CDR1 PRHDT and CDR2 FYEKMQ (reference sequence). This CDR3 reads CASSFASLSTDTQYF. As DNA, the CDR3 is TGTGCCAGCAGCTTTGCCAGCCTTAGCACAGATACGCAGTATTTT.

This chain links TRBV7-6 with TRBJ2-7; tentatively, D is TRBD2 (6 bases). V gave up 2 bases and J gave up 7 bases, with 21 bases separating them. Germline CDR1 reads SGHVS; CDR2 reads FNYEAQ. The CDR3 spans 16 residues. In DNA, the CDR3 is TGTGCCAGCAGCTTAACAAAGGAGGGTGGCAGTTTAGAGCAGTACTTC. Its protein product is CASSLTKEGGSLEQYF.

This clonotype was seen at least ten times. This rearrangement joins TRBV27 to TRBJ1-2, with 7 bases fitting TRBD1. J lost 7 bases, V lost 4 bases, and 12 bases had no gene match. CDR3 length equals 15 residues. The germline gives CDR1 MNHEY, CDR2 SMNVEV (reference sequence). The CDR3 is CASSSERQGGFGYTF. The CDR3 DNA reads TGTGCCAGCAGTTCGGAGCGGCAGGGGGGATTTGGCTACACCTTC.

The rearrangement joins TRBV11-2 to TRBJ2-1; 13 nucleotides match TRBD2. Germline V gives CDR1 SGHAT, CDR2 FQNNGV. This CDR3 is built from 16 residues. V lost 3 bases and J lost 6; bases outside the gene matches: 5. The CDR3: CASSFQRLAGGNEQFF. CDR3 coding DNA: TGTGCCAGCAGCTTTCAAAGACTAGCGGGAGGCAATGAGCAGTTCTTC.

This clonotype was seen only a few times. The chain combines TRBV5-1 with TRBJ2-2, with 12 positions matching TRBD2. Trimming removed 0 bases from V and 4 bases from J; junction bases left unmatched: 7. CDR3 size: 18 residues. Germline values: CDR1 SGHRS, CDR2 YFSETQ. CDR3 sequence (DNA): TGCGCCAGCAGCTTGGATGGACGACTAGCGGGAGCCACCGGGGAGCTGTTTTTT. This encodes CASSLDGRLAGATGELFF. The variable domain in full, completed from reference TRBV5-1 and TRBJ2-2, reads KAGVTQTPRYLIKTRGQQVTLSCSPISGHRSVSWYQQTPGQGLQFLFEYFSETQRNKGNFPGRFSGRQFSNSRSEMNVSTLELGDSALYLCASSLDGRLAGATGELFFGEGSRLTVL.

About this clonotype: A clone one base away is much larger, so this may be a read error. CDR3 bases: TGTGCCAGCAGCCTGGACACCGCCTACAATGAGCAGCTCTTC. Protein sequence: CASSLDTAYNEQLF. J is TRBJ2-1 and V is TRBV5-6; TRBD1 might be the D (5 bases). CDR3 length: 14 amino acids. CDR1 is SGHDT and CDR2 is YYEEEE in the germline V gene.

This clonotype occurred many times. The chain has TRBV5-6 and TRBJ2-3, with TRBD2 as a possible D gene (6 bases). Between the trimmed V and J ends, which lost 8 bases and 1 base, there was a span of 14 bases. Per germline, CDR1 SGHDT and CDR2 YYEEEE. The length of the CDR3 is 14 residues. CDR3 sequence (DNA): TGTGCCAGTGGTGGGGTAGCGGGCACAGATACGCAGTATTTT. Translation: CASGGVAGTDTQYF.

J is TRBJ1-1 and V is TRBV28, with D maybe TRBD1 (6 bases). Germline V gene lookup returns CDR1 MDHEN and CDR2 SYDVKM. V was trimmed by 6 bases and J by 0 bases, leaving 17 bases between them. This CDR3 region has 16 residues. The CDR3: CASRPSEGGLNTEAFF. The CDR3 nucleotides read TGTGCCAGCAGACCTTCGGAGGGGGGGTTGAACACTGAAGCTTTCTTT.

This clonotype was recorded at least ten times. DNA for the CDR3: TGTGCCAGCAGCCATCCCCTCTGGGGTAGCGGGAGACATGAGCAGTTCTTC. Translated, it gives CASSHPLWGSGRHEQFF. The chain couples TRBV3-1 to TRBJ2-1; 9 nucleotides match TRBD2. J gave up 8 bases and V 3 bases, and 14 bases lay outside the gene matches. This CDR3 has 17 amino acids. From germline, CDR1 is LGHDT and CDR2 YNNKEL (reference sequence).

This chain connects TRBV7-8 to TRBJ1-5; no clear D. The ends were cut back, 6 bases at V and 5 bases at J, with 17 bases in the middle. Germline CDR1 and CDR2: SGHVS and FQNEAQ. CDR3 size: 15 residues. CDR3 coding DNA: TGTGCCAGCAGATCGGAGGACGCCCTCGATCAGCCCCAGCATTTT. Protein product: CASRSEDALDQPQHF.

This clonotype showed up just a few times. The rearrangement links TRBV18 to TRBJ2-2, with unresolved D. V was cut by 3 bases and J by 3 bases, with 14 bases left in between. Germline values: CDR1 KGHSH, CDR2 LQKENI. This CDR3 has 16 residues. CDR3 sequence reads: CASSPQQVEYTGELFF. The CDR3 DNA reads as TGTGCCAGCTCACCTCAACAAGTTGAGTACACCGGGGAGCTGTTTTTT.

The chain has TRBV20-1 and TRBJ2-7, with TRBD2 as a possible D gene (6 bases). CDR3 length: 15 amino acids. Germline V gives CDR1 DFQATT, CDR2 SNEGSKA (reference sequence). V was trimmed by 1 base and J by 2 bases, leaving 15 bases between them. The CDR3 nucleotides read TGCAGTGCTAGAGGTTCCACGGAGGGCCCCTACGAGCAGTACTTC. Translating it yields CSARGSTEGPYEQYF.

This chain uses TRBV5-6 with TRBJ2-3; D is possibly TRBD1 (5 bases). Per the germline V gene, CDR1 is SGHDT and CDR2 is YYEEEE. Trimming took off 0 bases at V and 3 bases at J, with 14 bases between the two ends. The CDR3 totals 16 residues. The DNA of the CDR3 is TGTGCCAGCAGCTTGGCCTCAGGGTCAAGAACAGATACGCAGTATTTT. It encodes CASSLASGSRTDTQYF. The full variable domain, with the rest looked up from reference TRBV5-6 and TRBJ2-3, is DAGVTQSPTHLIKTRGQQVTLRCSPKSGHDTVSWYQQALGQGPQFIFQYYEEEERQRGNFPDRFSGHQFPNYSSELNVNALLLGDSALYLCASSLASGSRTDTQYFGPGTRLTVL.

In regard to this clonotype: Being one base from a much bigger clone, this may be a read error. The gene calls are TRBV20-1 and TRBJ2-7; a weak D match, TRBD1 (6 bases). The V end was cut by 4 bases, the J end by 9 bases, with 16 bases between. The germline CDR1 and CDR2 sequences are DFQATT and SNEGSKA (reference sequence). The CDR3 runs 12 residues. CDR3 in amino acids: CSAKQGGNGQYF. As DNA, the CDR3 is TGCAGTGCTAAACAAGGGGGTAACGGGCAGTACTTC.

This clonotype showed up just a few times. The chain recombines TRBV27 with TRBJ1-5; 7 bases agree with TRBD1. This CDR3 is built from 18 residues. J gave up 1 base and V 6 bases, and 15 bases lay outside the gene matches. The germline gives CDR1 MNHEY, CDR2 SMNVEV (reference sequence). The CDR3 here is CASRLRGQSDRSNQPQHF. The CDR3 bases are TGTGCCAGCAGATTGCGGGGACAGAGTGATCGGAGCAATCAGCCCCAGCATTTT.

A few counts support this clonotype. The V gene is TRBV5-1, the J gene TRBJ2-7, with TRBD2 matching 7 bases. This CDR3 spans 13 amino acids. V was pared by 5 bases and J by 4 bases, with 6 bases of the junction left unmatched. The germline V gene has CDR1 SGHRS and CDR2 YFSETQ. The CDR3 sequence is CASRPRLAYEQYF. For the CDR3, the DNA is TGCGCCAGCAGACCGAGACTAGCATACGAGCAGTACTTC.

This clonotype was recorded at least ten times. This sequence joins TRBV6-2 or TRBV6-3 and TRBJ2-7; the match to TRBD2 covers 9 bases. The ends lost 7 bases at V and 3 bases at J; junction bases unmatched: 7. The CDR3 extends over 14 amino acids. The V gene's germline CDR1 is MNHEY and CDR2 SVGEGT. The CDR3 region is CASNLAGHNYEQYF. In DNA, the CDR3 is TGTGCCAGCAACCTAGCGGGGCACAACTACGAGCAGTACTTC.

This clonotype appeared many times. The J gene is TRBJ1-3, the V gene TRBV5-1, with unresolved D. This CDR3 has 16 residues. The germline V gene encodes CDR1 SGHRS and CDR2 YFSETQ. V was clipped by 4 bases and J by 4 bases, with 18 bases between them. In DNA form, the CDR3 reads TGCGCCAGCAGCGCTCATGGGCAGGATGCAGGAAACACCATATATTTT. Its translation: CASSAHGQDAGNTIYF.

This sequence joins TRBV5-1 and TRBJ2-2, with 9 bases fitting TRBD2. The CDR3 is 16 residues long. J was trimmed by 4 bases and V by 1 base; bases with no gene match: 5. Germline V gene sequence: CDR1 SGHRS, CDR2 YFSETQ. The CDR3 nucleotides are TGCGCCAGCAGCTTGCGGCTAGCGGGATCCACCGGGGAGCTGTTTTTT. It yields the protein CASSLRLAGSTGELFF.

This clonotype came up many times. This rearrangement joins TRBV7-9 to TRBJ2-3, with D possibly being TRBD1 or TRBD2 (6 bases each). The CDR3 has 17 amino acids. Trimming left V 5 bases short and J 4 bases short, with 22 bases between. The germline V gene encodes CDR1 SEHNR and CDR2 FQNEAQ (reference sequence). The DNA for the CDR3 is TGTGCCAGCAGCCCATTCGGGGGCCAGAGGAAGGCAGATACGCAGTATTTT. Encoded protein: CASSPFGGQRKADTQYF.

In its sample, this clonotype was seen a few times. The chain recombines TRBV7-9 with TRBJ2-2; D might be TRBD1 (6 bases). V lost 0 bases and J lost 4, with 9 bases in between. The germline CDR1 and CDR2 sequences are SEHNR and FQNEAQ (reference sequence). This CDR3 is built from 15 residues. CDR3 nucleotides: TGTGCCAGCAGCTTAGCCCAGGGGAGCACCGGGGAGCTGTTTTTT. It yields the protein CASSLAQGSTGELFF.

This chain links TRBV5-1 with TRBJ2-5; 7 bases are a match to TRBD1. After removal of 4 bases from V and 3 bases from J, the junction contained 12 bases not matched to a gene. The CDR3 extends over 16 amino acids. The germline V gene encodes CDR1 SGHRS and CDR2 YFSETQ. The CDR3 spells CASSPGWRGTEETQYF. CDR3 DNA: TGCGCCAGCAGCCCAGGGTGGCGAGGGACAGAAGAGACCCAGTACTTC.

This clonotype was picked up a small number of times. The V call is TRBV27, the J call TRBJ1-1, with D tentatively TRBD1 (5 bases). This CDR3 has 14 residues. With 4 bases removed from V and 5 bases from J, the gap between germline ends came to 14 bases. The germline CDR1 and CDR2 sequences are MNHEY and SMNVEV (reference sequence). The CDR3 sequence: CASSSYTRGTEAFF. The CDR3 nucleotides are TGTGCCAGCAGTTCCTACACAAGGGGAACTGAAGCTTTCTTT.